This TCR beta chain was profiled in a study of blood T cell repertoires in COVID-19. Study context: There were acute and convalescent COVID-19 samples, and they came from the United States, Italy and Spain. Sources were T cells, B-cell-depleted T cells, or PBMCs; the material itself was cDNA or gDNA.

The V gene's germline CDR1 is SGHKS and CDR2 YYEKEE (reference sequence). Trimming pared 2 bases from V and 1 base from J, leaving 5 bases between. CDR3 length: 13 residues. The authors' processing: Quantification of nucleated cells was approximated via reference gene primer amplification. The data were produced by immunoSEQ multiplex PCR, yet TCRdb's version contains in-frame clones alone and is incomplete. Clonal size and the V and J genes are those of that table, whereas D and trimming came from the DNA. The sample holds 95,000 or so clones; 79% are singletons and the top ten take around 18%. Sequenced: peripheral blood. The rearrangement joins TRBV5-5 to TRBJ2-3; possibly TRBD2 for D (5 bases). The receptor was isolated from a woman of 80 years or more with active or convalescent COVID-19. This chain's CDR3 is CASSLLGTDTQYF. DNA for the CDR3: TGTGCCAGCAGCTTACTAGGCACAGATACGCAGTATTTT.